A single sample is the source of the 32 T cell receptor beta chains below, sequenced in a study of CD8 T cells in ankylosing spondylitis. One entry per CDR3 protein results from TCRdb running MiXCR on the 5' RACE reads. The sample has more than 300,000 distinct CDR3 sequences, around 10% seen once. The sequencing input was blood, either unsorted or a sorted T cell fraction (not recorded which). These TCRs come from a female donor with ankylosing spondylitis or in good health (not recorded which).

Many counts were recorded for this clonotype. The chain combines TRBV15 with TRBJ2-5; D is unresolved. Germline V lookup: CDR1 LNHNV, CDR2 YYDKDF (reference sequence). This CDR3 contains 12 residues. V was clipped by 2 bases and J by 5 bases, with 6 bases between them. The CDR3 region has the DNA TGTGCCACCAGCAGACCCTCGGAGACCCAGTACTTC. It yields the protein CATSRPSETQYF.

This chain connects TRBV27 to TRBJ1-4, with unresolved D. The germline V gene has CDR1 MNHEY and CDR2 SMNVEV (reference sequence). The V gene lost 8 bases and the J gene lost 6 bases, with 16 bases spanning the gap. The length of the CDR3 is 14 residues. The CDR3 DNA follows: TGTGCCAGCCGCGCGTGGGGTGAGGATGAAAAACTGTTTTTT. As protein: CASRAWGEDEKLFF.

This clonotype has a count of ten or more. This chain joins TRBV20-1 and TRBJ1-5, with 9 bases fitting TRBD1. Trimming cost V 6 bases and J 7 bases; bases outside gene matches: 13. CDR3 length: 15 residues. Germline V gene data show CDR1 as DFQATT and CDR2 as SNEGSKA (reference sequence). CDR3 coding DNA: TGCAGTGCCAGGACGGGACAGGGCCGCGGACAGCCCCAGCATTTT. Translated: CSARTGQGRGQPQHF.

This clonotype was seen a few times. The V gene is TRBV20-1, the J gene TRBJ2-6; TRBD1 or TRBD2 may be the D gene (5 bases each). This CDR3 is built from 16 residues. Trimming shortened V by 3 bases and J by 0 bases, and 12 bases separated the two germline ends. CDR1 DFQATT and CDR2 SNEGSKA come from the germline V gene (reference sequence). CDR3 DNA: TGCAGTGCTAGCTGGTCGGGGCTCTCTGGGGCCAACGTCCTGACTTTC. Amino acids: CSASWSGLSGANVLTF.

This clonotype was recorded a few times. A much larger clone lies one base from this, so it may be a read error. CDR3 in DNA: TGTGCCAGCAGTTCCGTGAACACCGGGGAGCTGTTTTTT. This translates into CASSSVNTGELFF. The rearrangement joins TRBV12-3 or TRBV12-4 to TRBJ2-2, with D unresolved. With 4 bases removed from V and 1 base from J, the gap between germline ends came to 4 bases. CDR3 length: 13 residues.

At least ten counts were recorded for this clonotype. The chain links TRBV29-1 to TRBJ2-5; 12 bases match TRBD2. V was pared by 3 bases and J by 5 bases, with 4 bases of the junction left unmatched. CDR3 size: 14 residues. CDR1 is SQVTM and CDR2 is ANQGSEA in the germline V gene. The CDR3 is CSVDLAGGRETQYF. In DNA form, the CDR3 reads TGCAGCGTTGACCTAGCGGGAGGGCGGGAGACCCAGTACTTC.

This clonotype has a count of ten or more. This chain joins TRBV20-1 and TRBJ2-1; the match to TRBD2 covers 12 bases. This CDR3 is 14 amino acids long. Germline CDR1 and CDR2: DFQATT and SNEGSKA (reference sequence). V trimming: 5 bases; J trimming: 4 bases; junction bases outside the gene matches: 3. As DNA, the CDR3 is TGCAGTGCTCAGACTAGCGGGGGATACAATGAGCAGTTCTTC. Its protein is CSAQTSGGYNEQFF.

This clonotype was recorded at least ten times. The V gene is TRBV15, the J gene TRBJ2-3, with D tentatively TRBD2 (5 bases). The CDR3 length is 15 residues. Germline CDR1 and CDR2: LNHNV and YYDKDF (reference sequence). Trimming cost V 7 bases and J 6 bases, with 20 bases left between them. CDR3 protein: CATMETTRALDTQYF. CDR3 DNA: TGTGCCACCATGGAGACAACGCGGGCCCTGGATACGCAGTATTTT. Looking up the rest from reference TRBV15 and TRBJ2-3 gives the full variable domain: DAMVIQNPRYQVTQFGKPVTLSCSQTLNHNVMYWYQQKSSQAPKLLFHYYDKDFNNEADTPDNFQSRRPNTSFCFLDIRSPGLGDTAMYLCATMETTRALDTQYFGPGTRLTVL.

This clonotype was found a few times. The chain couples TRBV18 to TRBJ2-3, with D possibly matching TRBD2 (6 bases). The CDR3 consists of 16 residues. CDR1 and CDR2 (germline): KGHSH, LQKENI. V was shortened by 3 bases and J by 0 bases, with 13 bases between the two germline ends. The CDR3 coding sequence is TGTGCCAGCTCACCGGTCGTTAGCGGTAGCACAGATACGCAGTATTTT. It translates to CASSPVVSGSTDTQYF.

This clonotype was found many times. CDR3 DNA: TGTGCCGGATATATCAGGGGGCCCCTGAACACCGGGGAGCTGTTTTTT. Encoded protein: CAGYIRGPLNTGELFF. This chain links TRBV6-4 with TRBJ2-2; 8 nucleotides align to TRBD1. Germline V gives CDR1 MRHNA, CDR2 SNTAGT. The J segment lost 1 base and the V segment lost 11 bases, leaving 12 bases of the junction unmatched. The CDR3 consists of 16 residues.

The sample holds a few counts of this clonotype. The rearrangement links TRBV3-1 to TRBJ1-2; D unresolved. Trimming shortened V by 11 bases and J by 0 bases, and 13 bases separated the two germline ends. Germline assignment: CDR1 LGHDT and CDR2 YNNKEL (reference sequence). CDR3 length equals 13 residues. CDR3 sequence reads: CASTTGTNYGYTF. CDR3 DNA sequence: TGTGCCTCTACGACCGGGACTAACTATGGCTACACCTTC.

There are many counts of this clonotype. The CDR3 loop reads CASSLQAGGETQYF. In DNA, the CDR3 is TGTGCCAGCAGCTTACAAGCGGGAGGGGAGACCCAGTACTTC. The chain recombines TRBV7-2 with TRBJ2-5, with 10 bases that match TRBD2. The CDR3 covers 14 residues. Germline V gene data show CDR1 as SGHTA and CDR2 as FQGNSA. Trimming removed 2 bases from V and 5 bases from J; junction bases left unmatched: 2.

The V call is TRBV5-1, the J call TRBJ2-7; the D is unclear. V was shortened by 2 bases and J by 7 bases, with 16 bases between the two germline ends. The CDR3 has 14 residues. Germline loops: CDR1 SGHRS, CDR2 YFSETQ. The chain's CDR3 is CASSLQSGGIEQYF. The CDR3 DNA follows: TGCGCCAGCAGCTTACAGTCAGGCGGAATTGAGCAGTACTTC.

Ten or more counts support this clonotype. The CDR3, as DNA: TGCAGTGCTCGTCGCCGAACCGATACGCAGTATTTT. It yields the protein CSARRRTDTQYF. The chain uses TRBV20-1 and TRBJ2-3; no definite D call. The V and J ends lost 5 bases and 6 bases respectively, with 12 bases between them. Germline-derived CDR1 and CDR2 are DFQATT and SNEGSKA (reference sequence). The CDR3 has 12 amino acids.

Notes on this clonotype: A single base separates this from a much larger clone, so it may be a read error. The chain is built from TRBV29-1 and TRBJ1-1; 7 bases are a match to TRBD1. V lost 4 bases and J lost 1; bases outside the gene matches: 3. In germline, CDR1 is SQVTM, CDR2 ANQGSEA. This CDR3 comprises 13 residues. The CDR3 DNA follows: TGCAGCGTTGCCAGGACAGGGAACACTGAAGCTTTCTTT. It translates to CSVARTGNTEAFF.

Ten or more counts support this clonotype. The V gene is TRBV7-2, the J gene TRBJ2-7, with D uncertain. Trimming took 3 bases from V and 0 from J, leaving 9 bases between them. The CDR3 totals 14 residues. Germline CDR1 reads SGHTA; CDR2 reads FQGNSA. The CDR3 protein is CASSFRTTSYEQYF. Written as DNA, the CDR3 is TGTGCCAGCAGCTTCAGGACCACCTCCTACGAGCAGTACTTC.

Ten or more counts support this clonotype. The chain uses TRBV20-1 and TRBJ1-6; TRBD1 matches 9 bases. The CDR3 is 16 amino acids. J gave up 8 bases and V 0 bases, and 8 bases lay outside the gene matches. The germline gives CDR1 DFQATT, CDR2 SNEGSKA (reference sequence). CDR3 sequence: CSARDLGDREHSPLHF. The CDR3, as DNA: TGCAGTGCTAGAGATCTCGGGGACAGGGAGCATTCACCCCTCCACTTT.

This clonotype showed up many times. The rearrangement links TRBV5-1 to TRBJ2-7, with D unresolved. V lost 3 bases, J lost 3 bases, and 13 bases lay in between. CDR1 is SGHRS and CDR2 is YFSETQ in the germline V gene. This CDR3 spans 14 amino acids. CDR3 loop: CASSSVLPGYEQYF. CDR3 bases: TGCGCCAGCAGCTCCGTTCTTCCAGGCTACGAGCAGTACTTC.

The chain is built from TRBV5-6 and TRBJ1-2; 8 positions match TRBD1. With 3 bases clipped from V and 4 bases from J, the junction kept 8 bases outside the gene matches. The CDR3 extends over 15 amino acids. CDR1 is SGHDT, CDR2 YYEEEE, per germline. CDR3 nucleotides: TGTGCCAGCAGCTCCTACGGACAGGGAGGCTATGGCTACACCTTC. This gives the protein CASSSYGQGGYGYTF.

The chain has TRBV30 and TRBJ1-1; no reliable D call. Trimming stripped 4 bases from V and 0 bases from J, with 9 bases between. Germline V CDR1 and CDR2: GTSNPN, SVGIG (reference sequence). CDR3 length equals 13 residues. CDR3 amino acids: CAWIGHLNTEAFF. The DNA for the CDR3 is TGTGCCTGGATTGGGCATCTGAACACTGAAGCTTTCTTT.

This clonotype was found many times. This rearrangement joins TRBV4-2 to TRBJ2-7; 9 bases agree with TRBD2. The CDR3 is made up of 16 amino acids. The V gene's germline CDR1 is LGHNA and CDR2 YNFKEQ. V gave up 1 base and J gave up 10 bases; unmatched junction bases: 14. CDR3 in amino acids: CASSQVETSGLTPQYF. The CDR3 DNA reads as TGTGCCAGCAGCCAAGTAGAAACTAGCGGGCTTACCCCACAGTACTTC.

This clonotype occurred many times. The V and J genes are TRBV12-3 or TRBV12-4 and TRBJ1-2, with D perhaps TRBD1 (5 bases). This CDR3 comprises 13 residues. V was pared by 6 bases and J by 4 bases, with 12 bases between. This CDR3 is CASSSSTVYGYTF. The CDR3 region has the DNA TGTGCCAGCAGCTCGTCGACAGTCTATGGCTACACCTTC.

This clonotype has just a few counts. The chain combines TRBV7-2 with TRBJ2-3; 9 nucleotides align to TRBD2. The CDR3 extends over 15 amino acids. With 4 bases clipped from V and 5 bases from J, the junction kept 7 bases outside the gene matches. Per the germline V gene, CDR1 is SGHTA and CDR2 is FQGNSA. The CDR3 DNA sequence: TGTGCCAGCAGCTCCCCGGGACTAGCTGTAGATACGCAGTATTTT. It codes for CASSSPGLAVDTQYF.

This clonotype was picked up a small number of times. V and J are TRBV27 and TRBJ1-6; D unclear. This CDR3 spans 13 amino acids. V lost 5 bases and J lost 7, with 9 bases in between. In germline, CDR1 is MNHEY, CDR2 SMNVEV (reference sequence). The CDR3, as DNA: TGTGCCAGCAGTCTCTCTAGCAATTCACCCCTCCACTTT. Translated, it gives CASSLSSNSPLHF.

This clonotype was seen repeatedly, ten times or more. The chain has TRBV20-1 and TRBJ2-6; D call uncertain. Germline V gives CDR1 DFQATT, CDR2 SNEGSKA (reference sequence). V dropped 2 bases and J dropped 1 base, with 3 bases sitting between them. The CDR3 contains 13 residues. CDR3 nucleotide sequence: TGCAGTGCTAGACTTTCTGGGGCCAACGTCCTGACTTTC. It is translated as CSARLSGANVLTF.

The CDR3 loop is CSARGTGELFF. The CDR3 nucleotides read TGCAGTGCTAGAGGGACCGGGGAGCTGTTTTTT. J is TRBJ2-2 and V is TRBV20-1; D gene uncertain. Germline-derived CDR1 and CDR2 are DFQATT and SNEGSKA (reference sequence). This CDR3 comprises 11 residues. V was cut by 1 base and J by 5 bases, with 2 bases left in between.

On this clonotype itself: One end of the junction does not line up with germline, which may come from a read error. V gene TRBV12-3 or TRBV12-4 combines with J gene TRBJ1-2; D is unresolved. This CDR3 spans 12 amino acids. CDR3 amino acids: CASSRDGYGDTF. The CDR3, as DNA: TGTGCCAGCAGTCGAGACGGCTATGGCGACACCTTC.

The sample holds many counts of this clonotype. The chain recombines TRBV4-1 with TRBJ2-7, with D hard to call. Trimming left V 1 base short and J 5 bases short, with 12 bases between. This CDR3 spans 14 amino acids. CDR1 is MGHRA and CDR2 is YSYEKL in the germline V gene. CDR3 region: CASSQGPITDEQYF. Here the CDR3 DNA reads TGCGCCAGCAGCCAAGGTCCCATAACCGACGAGCAGTACTTC.

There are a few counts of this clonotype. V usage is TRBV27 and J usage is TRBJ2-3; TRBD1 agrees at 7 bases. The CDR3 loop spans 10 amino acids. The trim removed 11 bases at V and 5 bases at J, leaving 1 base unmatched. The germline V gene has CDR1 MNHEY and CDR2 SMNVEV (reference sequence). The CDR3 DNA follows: TGTGCCTCAGGGGGAGATACGCAGTATTTT. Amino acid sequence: CASGGDTQYF.

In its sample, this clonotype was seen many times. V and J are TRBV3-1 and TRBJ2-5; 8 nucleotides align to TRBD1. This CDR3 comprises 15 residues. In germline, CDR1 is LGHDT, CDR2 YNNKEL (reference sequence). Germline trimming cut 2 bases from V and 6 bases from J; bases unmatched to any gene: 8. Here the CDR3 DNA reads TGTGCCAGCAGCCAATTACAGACAGGGGAGAAGACCCAGTACTTC. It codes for CASSQLQTGEKTQYF.

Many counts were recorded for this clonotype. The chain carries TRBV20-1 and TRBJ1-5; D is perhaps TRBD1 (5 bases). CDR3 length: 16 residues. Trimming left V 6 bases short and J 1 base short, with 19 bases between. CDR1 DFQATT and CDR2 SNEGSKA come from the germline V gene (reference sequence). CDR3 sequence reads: CSAYSQGGESNQPQHF. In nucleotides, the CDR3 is TGCAGTGCATATTCTCAGGGAGGTGAGAGCAATCAGCCCCAGCATTTT.

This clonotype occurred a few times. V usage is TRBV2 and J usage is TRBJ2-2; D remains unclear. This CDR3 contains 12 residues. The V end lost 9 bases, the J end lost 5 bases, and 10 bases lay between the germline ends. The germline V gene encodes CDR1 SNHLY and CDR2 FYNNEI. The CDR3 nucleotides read TGTGCCAGTCCAATCAGAACCGGGGAGCTGTTTTTT. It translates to CASPIRTGELFF.